This T cell receptor (beta chain) was observed in a study of graft-versus-host responses after intestinal transplantation. As concerns this clone: What it binds is unknown.

From germline, CDR1 is SNHLY and CDR2 FYNNEI. This CDR3 has 15 amino acids. V shed 6 bases and J 6 bases; nucleotides not matched to a gene: 9. Method: immunoSEQ multiplex PCR; TCRdb's copy keeps in-frame clones and lacks some. Here the sample spans tens of thousands of clones, about 94% being singletons. The rearrangement uses TRBV2 and TRBJ1-5, with 9 nucleotides matching TRBD1. Sequences were derived from unstimulated CD4+ T cells sorted from spleen or lymph node cells, sampled before transplant. The TCR comes from a human donor who was the organ donor for an intestinal transplant. CDR3 in DNA: TGTGCCAGCAGGGGGCCGGGACAGGGTGGTCAGCCCCAGCATTTT. The encoded protein is CASRGPGQGGQPQHF.